The 2 T cell receptor beta chains reported below all come from one sample, sequenced in a study of shared clonotypes between healthy human individuals. TCRdb's copy holds only in-frame clones and misses some; the assay was immunoSEQ multiplex PCR. The data contain some 2 million clones, 90% to 95% of them singletons. Material: naive CD4+ T cells sorted from blood. Subset indicated: CD45RA+ positively selected. All receptors derive from a man younger than 35 in good health.

This rearrangement joins TRBV28 to TRBJ1-1; D ambiguous. CDR3 size: 13 residues. Trimming cost V 7 bases and J 6 bases, with 15 bases left between them. Germline lookup yields CDR1 MDHEN and CDR2 SYDVKM. CDR3 nucleotides: TGTGCCAGCATCTCGCTAAGTACGGCTGAAGCTTTCTTT. Its translation: CASISLSTAEAFF.

This rearrangement joins TRBV2 to TRBJ2-7; the D gene is possibly TRBD2 (5 bases). The CDR3 runs to 17 residues. The V end lost 2 bases, the J end lost 3 bases, and 20 bases lay between the germline ends. Germline CDR1 and CDR2: SNHLY and FYNNEI. The CDR3 region has the DNA TGTGCCAGCAGTGAATTTTTCCCCGGGGTTGACCACTACGAGCAGTACTTC. Translation gives CASSEFFPGVDHYEQYF.